Below, one T cell receptor (beta chain) is given with its context. This sample is part of a study of control samples from healthy donors and cancer patients. Sequencing used immunoSEQ multiplex PCR; TCRdb keeps in-frame clones, though not all of them. Of under 200,000 clones in the sample, just over 85% were seen once. CDR1 and CDR2 (germline): LGHDT, YNNKEL (reference sequence). This CDR3 is built from 13 residues. V was shortened by 1 base and J by 6 bases, with 8 bases between the two germline ends. J is TRBJ2-3 and V is TRBV3-1 (or the pseudogene TRBV3-2); a possible D gene is TRBD1 (6 bases). The sequencing input was blood. The TCR comes from a woman aged 30 to 39 in good health. The CDR3 region has the DNA TGTGCCAGCAGCCAAGGCAGGGGTGATACGCAGTATTTT. The encoded protein is CASSQGRGDTQYF.